These T cell receptor beta chains were read from a single sample in a study of OX40 agonist ivuxolimab in advanced cancers. Method: immunoSEQ multiplex PCR; TCRdb's copy keeps in-frame clones and lacks some. The sample includes 40,000 to 60,000 clones, approximately 79% of them seen just once. The material was CD4+ or CD8+ T cells sorted from blood, obtained in a trial of the OX40 agonist ivuxolimab. The source is an adult with an advanced solid tumor such as melanoma, head and neck, liver or kidney cancer. Both conserved end residues are part of each CDR3. D genes are given only for firm matches.

d_call v_call cdr3_aa
TRBD2 TRBV19 CASSSRGLAGTADTQYF
. TRBV19 CASMRRSGELFF
. TRBV27 CASSFIGANVLTF
. TRBV19 CASSIFRGDEQFF
. TRBV18 CASSLNQETQYF
TRBD2 TRBV5-1 CASSLLAGGGTGELFF
TRBD2 TRBV4-1 CASSQDSGLAGGVEQFF
TRBD2 TRBV4-2 CASSQDSVAGGNEQFF
. TRBV19 CASSLIHEVYNEQFF
. TRBV7-3 CASSPGINTEAFF
TRBD1 TRBV5-5 CASRMEQGVDGYTF
TRBD1 TRBV9 CASSRPGGKQFF
. TRBV7-9 CASSLVGGQGTQYF
. TRBV4-3 CASSQDIVGYEQYF
. TRBV9 CASSSRTGELFF
. TRBV5-1 CASSLAWAGDQETQYF
. TRBV5-1 CASSARVNTEAFF
TRBD1 TRBV5-6 CASSARQGVYGYTF
TRBD1 TRBV19 CASSMTGSETQYF
TRBD1 TRBV28 CASRSFSTGDSYEQYF
. TRBV27 CASSFSRETEAFF
TRBD2 TRBV5-1 CASSLGAGGPTGELFF
TRBD2 TRBV18 CASSKREGIYEQYF